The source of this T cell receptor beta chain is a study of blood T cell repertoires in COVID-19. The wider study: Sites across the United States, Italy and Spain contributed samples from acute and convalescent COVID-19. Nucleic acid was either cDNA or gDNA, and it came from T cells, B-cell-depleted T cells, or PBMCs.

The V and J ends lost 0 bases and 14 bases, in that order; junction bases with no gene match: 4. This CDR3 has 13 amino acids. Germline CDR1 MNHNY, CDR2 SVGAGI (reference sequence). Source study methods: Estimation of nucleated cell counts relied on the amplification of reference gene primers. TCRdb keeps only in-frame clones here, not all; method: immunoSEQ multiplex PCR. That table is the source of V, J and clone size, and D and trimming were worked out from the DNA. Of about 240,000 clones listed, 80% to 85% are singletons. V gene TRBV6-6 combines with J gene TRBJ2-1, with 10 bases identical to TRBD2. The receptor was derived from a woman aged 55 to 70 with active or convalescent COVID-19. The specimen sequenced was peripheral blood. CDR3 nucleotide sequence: TGTGCCAGCAGTTACTCCGGGACTAGCGAGGAGTTCTTC. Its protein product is CASSYSGTSEEFF.